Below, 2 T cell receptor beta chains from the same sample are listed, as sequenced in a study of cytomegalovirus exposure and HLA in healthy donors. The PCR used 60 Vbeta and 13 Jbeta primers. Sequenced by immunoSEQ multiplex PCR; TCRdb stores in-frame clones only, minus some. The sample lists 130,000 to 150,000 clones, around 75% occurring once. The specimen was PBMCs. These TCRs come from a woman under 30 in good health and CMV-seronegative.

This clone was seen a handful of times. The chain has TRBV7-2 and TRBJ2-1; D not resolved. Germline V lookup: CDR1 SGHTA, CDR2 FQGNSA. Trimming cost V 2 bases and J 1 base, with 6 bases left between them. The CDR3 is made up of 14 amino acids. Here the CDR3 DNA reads TGTGCCAGCAGCTTAATTGCGTCCTACAATGAGCAGTTCTTC. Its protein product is CASSLIASYNEQFF.

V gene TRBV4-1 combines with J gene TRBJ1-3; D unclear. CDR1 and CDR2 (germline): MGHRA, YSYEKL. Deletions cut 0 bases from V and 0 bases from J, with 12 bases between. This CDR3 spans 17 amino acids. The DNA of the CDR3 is TGCGCCAGCAGCCAAGATTCGAAGCCTAGCTCTGGAAACACCATATATTTT. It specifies CASSQDSKPSSGNTIYF.